This paragraph reports one TCR beta chain. This sample is part of a study of blood T cell repertoires in COVID-19. Study overall: Samples came from the United States, Italy and Spain, spanning acute and convalescent COVID-19. The analysed material was cDNA or gDNA that came from T cells, B-cell-depleted T cells, or PBMCs.

The table came from immunoSEQ multiplex PCR; TCRdb's copy has only in-frame clones and leaves some out. Of roughly 66,000 clones listed, roughly nine tenths are singletons. Germline V gives CDR1 LNHDA, CDR2 SQIVND (reference sequence). This CDR3 has 15 residues. Losses at the gene ends were 3 bases for V and 1 base for J; bases not matched to a gene: 5. The chain has TRBV19 and TRBJ1-1; 7 bases match TRBD1. Sequenced: peripheral blood. This clonotype was sampled from a human donor in a cohort sampled during active COVID-19. CDR3 in amino acids: CASSIDRVPNTEAFF. The DNA of the CDR3 is TGTGCCAGTAGTATCGACAGGGTGCCGAACACTGAAGCTTTCTTT.